A single TCR beta chain is shown here with its context. Vbeta (60) and Jbeta (13) primers were used in the PCR. TCRdb keeps only in-frame clones here, not all; method: immunoSEQ multiplex PCR. The table has roughly 110,000 clones, about two thirds seen once. This entry comes from a study of cytomegalovirus exposure and HLA in healthy donors. This CDR3 contains 15 residues. Per the germline V gene, CDR1 is MNHNY and CDR2 is SVGAGI (reference sequence). V lost 5 bases and J lost 2; bases outside the gene matches: 2. The receptor's source is a boy between 10 and 17 years old in good health and CMV-seronegative. This chain joins TRBV6-6 and TRBJ2-6; 8 positions match TRBD1. Material: PBMCs. The CDR3 here is CASSRQGPGANVLTF. The CDR3 DNA is TGTGCCAGCAGTCGACAGGGGCCTGGGGCCAACGTCCTGACTTTC.